The 26 T cell receptor beta chains in this list originate from one sample, sequenced in a study of OX40 agonist ivuxolimab in advanced cancers. The protocol used for the library was the immunoSEQ multiplex PCR assay. TCRdb mirrors the immuneACCESS table, restricted to in-frame sequences. Some clones are absent from its copies; in checked studies, under half trace to an unresolved V gene, and the reason for the others is unknown. The sample has about 30,000 clones on record, 75% to 85% of them singletons. About 20% of the sample goes to the ten largest clones. This material consisted of CD4+ or CD8+ T cells sorted from blood, taken in a trial of the OX40 agonist ivuxolimab. The origin of the receptors is an adult with an advanced solid tumor such as melanoma, head and neck, liver or kidney cancer.

J is TRBJ2-7 and V is TRBV10-3; D tentatively fits TRBD1 or TRBD2 (6 bases each). CDR3 length: 14 residues. V was trimmed by 10 bases and J by 5 bases, leaving 21 bases between them. From germline, CDR1 is ENHRY and CDR2 SYGVKD. Here the CDR3 DNA reads TGTGCCACTTTAAAGGGGGGAGGTCAGGACGAGCAGTACTTC. Amino acid sequence: CATLKGGGQDEQYF.

V is TRBV30 and J is TRBJ2-2; no clear D. Germline CDR1 and CDR2: GTSNPN and SVGIG (reference sequence). The CDR3 length is 13 residues. V gave up 0 bases and J gave up 3 bases, with 5 bases separating them. The CDR3 DNA follows: TGTGCCTGGAGTGTCGGGCACACCGGGGAGCTGTTTTTT. This gives the protein CAWSVGHTGELFF.

This chain uses TRBV19 with TRBJ1-6, with TRBD1 matching 8 bases. The germline V gene encodes CDR1 LNHDA and CDR2 SQIVND (reference sequence). The CDR3 length is 14 residues. With 6 bases clipped from V and 10 bases from J, the junction kept 8 bases outside the gene matches. CDR3 sequence (DNA): TGTGCCAGTAGAGTGACAGGGGATCAATCACCCCTCCACTTT. It codes for CASRVTGDQSPLHF.

The CDR3 bases are TGCGCCAGCAGCTGGGGACTAGCGGGATACGAGCAGTACTTC. This codes for CASSWGLAGYEQYF. The genes are TRBV5-1 and TRBJ2-7; 13 bases fit TRBD2. The germline gives CDR1 SGHRS, CDR2 YFSETQ. This CDR3 region has 14 residues. Germline trimming cut 3 bases from V and 4 bases from J; bases unmatched to any gene: 1.

V usage is TRBV6-5 and J usage is TRBJ1-4, with TRBD1 matching 10 bases. The V and J ends lost 7 bases and 8 bases, in that order; junction bases with no gene match: 4. This CDR3 has 13 amino acids. CDR1 and CDR2 (germline): MNHEY, SVGAGI. DNA for the CDR3: TGTGCCAGCACCGGGACAGGGGAAGAAAAACTGTTTTTT. Its protein is CASTGTGEEKLFF.

J is TRBJ2-3 and V is TRBV5-5; possible D gene TRBD1, 6 bases. V gave up 3 bases and J gave up 0 bases, with 14 bases separating them. Germline V gene sequence: CDR1 SGHKS, CDR2 YYEKEE (reference sequence). The length of the CDR3 is 16 residues. This CDR3 reads CASSSSDSFSTDTQYF. In DNA, the CDR3 is TGTGCCAGCAGCTCCTCGGACAGTTTTAGCACAGATACGCAGTATTTT.

In this sample, this clone turned up a few times. The J gene is TRBJ2-7, the V gene TRBV27; D possibly corresponds to TRBD2 (7 bases). The CDR3 length is 13 residues. CDR1 and CDR2 from the germline V gene are MNHEY and SMNVEV (reference sequence). Trimming left V 5 bases short and J 6 bases short, with 14 bases between. The CDR3: CASSRTGRGEQYF. The CDR3 nucleotides are TGTGCCAGCAGTCGCACAGGGAGGGGCGAGCAGTACTTC.

This clone was counted between two and nine times. The chain links TRBV11-3 to TRBJ2-1; possible D gene TRBD2, 6 bases. CDR3 length: 14 amino acids. The V and J ends lost 5 bases and 5 bases respectively, with 13 bases between them. Germline lookup yields CDR1 SGHNT and CDR2 YENEEA. The CDR3, as DNA: TGTGCCAGCAGCCTCACCCGACTAGACAATGAGCAGTTCTTC. This translates into CASSLTRLDNEQFF.

This clone was seen only once. This rearrangement joins TRBV29-1 to TRBJ2-7; a weak D match, TRBD1 (5 bases). Germline CDR1 SQVTM, CDR2 ANQGSEA. CDR3 length equals 11 residues. Trimming cost V 4 bases and J 7 bases, with 11 bases left between them. The CDR3 region is CSVARVGEQYF. In DNA, the CDR3 is TGCAGCGTTGCCAGGGTGGGAGAGCAGTACTTC.

The sample holds a few counts of this clone. This chain joins TRBV5-1 and TRBJ1-3; TRBD1 matches at 7 bases. Germline values: CDR1 SGHRS, CDR2 YFSETQ. The CDR3 spans 14 residues. V lost 4 bases to trimming and J lost 2 bases; unmatched junction nucleotides: 3. The CDR3 DNA reads TGCGCCAGCAGCGCCGGGACAGCTGGAAACACCATATATTTT. Translation: CASSAGTAGNTIYF.

The chain's CDR3 is CASSPQDGEQYF. The CDR3 nucleotides are TGCGCCAGCAGCCCTCAAGATGGCGAGCAGTACTTC. The chain couples TRBV10-1 to TRBJ2-7; no clear D gene. Germline values: CDR1 WNHNN, CDR2 SYGVQD (reference sequence). V was clipped by 6 bases and J by 6 bases, with 12 bases between them. The CDR3 consists of 12 residues.

This clone was picked up one time. The chain carries TRBV28 and TRBJ2-5, with a tentative D call TRBD2 (5 bases). V lost 10 bases, J lost 0 bases, and 12 bases lay in between. CDR3 length equals 13 residues. Germline CDR1 is MDHEN and CDR2 is SYDVKM. This chain's CDR3 is CATLSANQETQYF. As DNA, the CDR3 is TGTGCCACCCTTAGCGCAAACCAAGAGACCCAGTACTTC.

The CDR3 here is CATSPGLSTDTQYF. CDR3 DNA sequence: TGTGCCACCTCTCCGGGACTGAGCACAGATACGCAGTATTTT. This chain links TRBV9 with TRBJ2-3; tentative D call: TRBD2 (6 bases). V was cut by 9 bases and J by 0 bases, with 14 bases left in between. CDR1 SGDLS and CDR2 YYNGEE come from the germline V gene. This CDR3 is built from 14 residues.

The V call is TRBV7-2, the J call TRBJ1-2, with D tentatively TRBD1 (6 bases). The V gene lost 1 base and the J gene lost 4 bases, with 19 bases spanning the gap. The CDR3 has 17 residues. Per the germline V gene, CDR1 is SGHTA and CDR2 is FQGNSA. The CDR3 sequence: CASSLGGGAGMGYGYTF. The CDR3 region has the DNA TGTGCCAGCAGCTTAGGGGGGGGCGCAGGTATGGGCTATGGCTACACCTTC.

The chain carries TRBV14 and TRBJ2-3; TRBD2 might be the D (6 bases). The CDR3 loop spans 16 amino acids. The germline CDR1 and CDR2 sequences are SGHDN and FVKESK. Between the trimmed V and J ends, which lost 2 bases and 1 base, there was a span of 13 bases. CDR3 in amino acids: CASSQSRGSGTDTQYF. The CDR3 coding sequence is TGTGCCAGCAGCCAAAGCCGGGGGAGCGGCACAGATACGCAGTATTTT. Full variable domain (rest looked up from reference TRBV14 and TRBJ2-3): EAGVTQFPSHSVIEKGQTVTLRCDPISGHDNLYWYRRVMGKEIKFLLHFVKESKQDESGMPNNRFLAERTGGTYSTLKVQPAELEDSGVYFCASSQSRGSGTDTQYFGPGTRLTVL.

Note on this clone: The junction and the germline gene differ at one end; a read error may be behind it. V gene TRBV5-1 combines with J gene TRBJ1-2, with D hard to call. Germline V gives CDR1 SGHRS, CDR2 YFSETQ. This CDR3 has 13 residues. The CDR3 protein is CASSLDPKYGYTF. Here the CDR3 DNA reads TGCGCCAGCAGCCTGGACCCTAAATATGGCTACACCTTC.

V and J are TRBV4-1 and TRBJ2-5, with D perhaps matching TRBD1 (5 bases). CDR1 and CDR2 from the germline V gene are MGHRA and YSYEKL. Trimming pared 11 bases from V and 1 base from J, leaving 11 bases between. The CDR3 is made up of 12 amino acids. Written as DNA, the CDR3 is TGCGCCCGGCGACAGTCCCAAGAGACCCAGTACTTC. It yields the protein CARRQSQETQYF.

This clone appeared a single time. The CDR3 loop is CASSPTWTGDEGYTF. Written as DNA, the CDR3 is TGTGCCAGCAGCCCTACATGGACAGGGGATGAAGGCTACACCTTC. The chain recombines TRBV28 with TRBJ1-2, with 9 bases lining up with TRBD1. The CDR3 sequence is 15 residues long. Germline V lookup: CDR1 MDHEN, CDR2 SYDVKM. J lost 8 bases, V lost 6 bases, and 13 bases had no gene match.

CDR3 amino acids: CASSFGTAHREQYF. The CDR3 DNA is TGTGCCAGCAGTTTCGGGACAGCCCATCGCGAGCAGTACTTC. The chain employs TRBV28 and TRBJ2-7; TRBD1 agrees at 7 bases. Germline-derived CDR1 and CDR2 are MDHEN and SYDVKM. Trimming at V came to 3 bases and at J to 6 bases, leaving 8 bases not matched to a gene. This CDR3 is 14 amino acids long. The full variable domain, in which reference TRBV28 and TRBJ2-7 provide the parts outside the CDR3, is DVKVTQSSRYLVKRTGEKVFLECVQDMDHENMFWYRQDPGLGLRLIYFSYDVKMKEKGDIPEGYSVSREKKERFSLILESASTNQTSMYLCASSFGTAHREQYFGPGTRLTVT.

The chain links TRBV18 to TRBJ2-1; 8 positions match TRBD1. V lost 0 bases and J lost 4; bases outside the gene matches: 5. The CDR3 loop spans 16 amino acids. Germline V gene sequence: CDR1 KGHSH, CDR2 LQKENI. The CDR3 bases are TGTGCCAGCTCACCACCGGGGAGACAGGGGTACAATGAGCAGTTCTTC. Translating gives CASSPPGRQGYNEQFF.

The chain couples TRBV7-2 to TRBJ2-2; D is ambiguous. Per the germline V gene, CDR1 is SGHTA and CDR2 is FQGNSA. CDR3 length: 14 amino acids. V lost 2 bases, J lost 6 bases, and 10 bases lay in between. CDR3 protein: CASSLRVGAGELFF. The CDR3 DNA is TGTGCCAGCAGCTTAAGGGTTGGGGCCGGGGAGCTGTTTTTT.

J is TRBJ2-1 and V is TRBV7-3; 11 bases are shared with TRBD2. Germline assignment: CDR1 SGHTA and CDR2 FQGTGA. J lost 3 bases, V lost 2 bases, and 9 bases had no gene match. The CDR3 extends over 18 amino acids. The CDR3 DNA reads as TGTGCCAGCAGCTTACGTGTAGCGGGAGGGCCGAACTACAATGAGCAGTTCTTC. As protein: CASSLRVAGGPNYNEQFF.

This chain joins TRBV4-3 and TRBJ1-6; D remains ambiguous. CDR3 length: 14 residues. The V gene's germline CDR1 is LGHNA and CDR2 YSLEER. Deletions cut 0 bases from V and 6 bases from J, with 6 bases between. The CDR3 DNA reads as TGCGCCAGCAGCCAAGACACCTTTAATTCACCCCTCCACTTT. It specifies CASSQDTFNSPLHF.

The chain uses TRBV9 and TRBJ1-2; 8 bases map to TRBD1. The CDR3 runs to 15 residues. CDR1 SGDLS and CDR2 YYNGEE come from the germline V gene. V lost 3 bases, J lost 2 bases, and 6 bases stayed unmatched. The CDR3 reads CASSATQGGNYGYTF. CDR3 coding DNA: TGTGCCAGCAGCGCAACACAGGGGGGGAACTATGGCTACACCTTC.

The gene calls are TRBV19 and TRBJ2-7; 10 bases fit TRBD1. The trim removed 2 bases at V and 3 bases at J, leaving 4 bases unmatched. Germline lookup yields CDR1 LNHDA and CDR2 SQIVND (reference sequence). The CDR3 is made up of 15 amino acids. The chain's CDR3 is CASSIPGQGNYEQYF. The CDR3 DNA is TGTGCCAGTAGTATACCGGGACAGGGGAACTACGAGCAGTACTTC. Full variable domain (rest looked up from reference TRBV19 and TRBJ2-7): DGGITQSPKYLFRKEGQNVTLSCEQNLNHDAMYWYRQDPGQGLRLIYYSQIVNDFQKGDIAEGYSVSREKKESFPLTVTSAQKNPTAFYLCASSIPGQGNYEQYFGPGTRLTVT.

The gene calls are TRBV7-8 and TRBJ1-6; possibly TRBD1 for D (5 bases). Germline V CDR1 and CDR2: SGHVS, FQNEAQ. The CDR3 extends over 18 amino acids. Trimming shortened V by 5 bases and J by 0 bases, and 17 bases separated the two germline ends. In DNA form, the CDR3 reads TGTGCCAGCAGCGGGCTCTCGACAGTTAGCTCCTATAATTCACCCCTCCACTTT. It translates to CASSGLSTVSSYNSPLHF.